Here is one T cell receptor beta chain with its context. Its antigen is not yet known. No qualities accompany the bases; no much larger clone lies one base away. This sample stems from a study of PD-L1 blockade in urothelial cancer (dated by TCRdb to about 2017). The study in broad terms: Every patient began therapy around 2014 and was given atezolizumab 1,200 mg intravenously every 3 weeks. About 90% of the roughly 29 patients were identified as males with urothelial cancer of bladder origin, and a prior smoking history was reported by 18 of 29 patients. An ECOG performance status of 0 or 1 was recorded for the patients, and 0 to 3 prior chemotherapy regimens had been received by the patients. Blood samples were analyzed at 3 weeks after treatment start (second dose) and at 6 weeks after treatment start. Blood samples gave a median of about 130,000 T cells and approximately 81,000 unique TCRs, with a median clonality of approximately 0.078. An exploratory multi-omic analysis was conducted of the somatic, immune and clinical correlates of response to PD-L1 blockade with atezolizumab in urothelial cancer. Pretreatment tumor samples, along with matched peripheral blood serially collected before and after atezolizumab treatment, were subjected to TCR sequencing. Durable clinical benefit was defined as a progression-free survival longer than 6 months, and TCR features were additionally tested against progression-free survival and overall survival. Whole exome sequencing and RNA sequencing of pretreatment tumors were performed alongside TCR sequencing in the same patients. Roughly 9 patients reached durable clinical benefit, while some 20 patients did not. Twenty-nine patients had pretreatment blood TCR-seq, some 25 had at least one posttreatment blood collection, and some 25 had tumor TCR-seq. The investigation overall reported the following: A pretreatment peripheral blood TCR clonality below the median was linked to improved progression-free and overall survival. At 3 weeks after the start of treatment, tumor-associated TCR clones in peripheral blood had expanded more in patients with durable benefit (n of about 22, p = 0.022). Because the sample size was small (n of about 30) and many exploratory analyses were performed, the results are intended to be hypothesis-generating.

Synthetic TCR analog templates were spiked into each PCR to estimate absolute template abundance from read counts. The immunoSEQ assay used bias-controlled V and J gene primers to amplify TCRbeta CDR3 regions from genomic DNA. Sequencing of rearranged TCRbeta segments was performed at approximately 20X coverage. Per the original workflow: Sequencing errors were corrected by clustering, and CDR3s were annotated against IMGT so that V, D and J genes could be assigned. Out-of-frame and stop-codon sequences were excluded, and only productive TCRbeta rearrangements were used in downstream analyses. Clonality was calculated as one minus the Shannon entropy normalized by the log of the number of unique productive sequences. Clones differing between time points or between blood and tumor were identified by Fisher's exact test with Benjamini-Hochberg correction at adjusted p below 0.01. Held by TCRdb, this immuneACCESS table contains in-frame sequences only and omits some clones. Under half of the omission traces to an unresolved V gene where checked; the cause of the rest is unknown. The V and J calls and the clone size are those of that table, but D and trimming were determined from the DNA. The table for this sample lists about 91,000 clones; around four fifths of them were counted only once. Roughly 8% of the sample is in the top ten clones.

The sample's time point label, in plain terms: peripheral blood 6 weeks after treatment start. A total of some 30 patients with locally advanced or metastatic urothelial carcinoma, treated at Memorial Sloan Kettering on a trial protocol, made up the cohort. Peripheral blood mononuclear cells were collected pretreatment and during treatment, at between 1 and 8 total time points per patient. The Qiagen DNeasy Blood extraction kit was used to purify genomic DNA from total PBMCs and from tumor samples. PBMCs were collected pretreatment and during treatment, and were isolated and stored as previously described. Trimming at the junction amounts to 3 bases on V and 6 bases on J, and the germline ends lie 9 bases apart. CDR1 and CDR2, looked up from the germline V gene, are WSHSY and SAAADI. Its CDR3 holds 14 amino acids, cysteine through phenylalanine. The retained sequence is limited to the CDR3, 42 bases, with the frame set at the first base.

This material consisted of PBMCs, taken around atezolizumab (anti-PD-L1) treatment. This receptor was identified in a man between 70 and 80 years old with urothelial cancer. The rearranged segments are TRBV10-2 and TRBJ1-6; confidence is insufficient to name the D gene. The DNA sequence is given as TGCGCCAGCAGTGATACAGACCCTAATTCACCCCTCCACTTT. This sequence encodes CASSDTDPNSPLHF.